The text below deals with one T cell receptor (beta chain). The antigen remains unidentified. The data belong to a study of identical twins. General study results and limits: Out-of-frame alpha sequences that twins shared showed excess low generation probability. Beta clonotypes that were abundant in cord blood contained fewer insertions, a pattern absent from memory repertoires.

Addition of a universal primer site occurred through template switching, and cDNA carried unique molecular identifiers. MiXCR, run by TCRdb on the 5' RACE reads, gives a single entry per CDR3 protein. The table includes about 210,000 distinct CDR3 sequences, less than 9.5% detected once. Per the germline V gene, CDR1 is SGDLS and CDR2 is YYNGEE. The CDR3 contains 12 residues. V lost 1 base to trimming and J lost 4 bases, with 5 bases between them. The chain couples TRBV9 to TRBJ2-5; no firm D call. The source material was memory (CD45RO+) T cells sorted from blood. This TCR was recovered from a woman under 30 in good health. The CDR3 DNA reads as TGTGCCAGCAGCGTAAATGCAGAGACCCAGTACTTC. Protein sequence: CASSVNAETQYF.